These T cell receptor beta chains were read from a single sample in a study of blood T cell repertoires in COVID-19. Produced via immunoSEQ multiplex PCR; TCRdb's table is partial and in-frame only. The data show under 150,000 clones, approximately 84% seen once. The material sequenced was PBMCs or T cells enriched from blood (not recorded which). The receptors shown here come from a man aged 50-60 years in a cohort exposed to, infected with or recovered from COVID-19 (not recorded which). Each CDR3 is given with its conserved first and last residue. The D gene is left open where the match is weak. Clone sizes are given selectively: once, few, many, or a class where the clone is expanded.

CDR3aa,abundance,d_gene,v_gene
CASSVTGAGTEAFF,.,TRBD1,TRBV9
CASPVPLPTSGGWAEQFF,once,.,TRBV21-1
CASSPQTGTGARGYTF,.,TRBD1,TRBV18
CASSVGESLNYGYTF,.,.,TRBV9
CSGGRVGDEAFF,.,.,TRBV29-1
CASSGGQGQVNTEAFF,.,TRBD1,TRBV5-1
CASSPLTLRGDYGYTF,.,.,TRBV18
CASSPGDRDNQPQHF,.,TRBD1,TRBV25-1
CASSLFGGGVGDTQYF,.,TRBD2,TRBV11-3
CASSPRQGGETQYF,.,TRBD1,TRBV4-1
CASSPQGVGANVLTF,.,TRBD1,TRBV5-1
CASSPEGGQVGEQFF,few,TRBD1,TRBV7-2
CASNQQGEAFF,.,TRBD1,TRBV7-6
CASSQYWGQTNYGYTF,.,TRBD1,TRBV7-2
CASSQDWAGTATNEQFF,.,TRBD1,TRBV4-3
CASSLLTSGADTQYF,.,TRBD2,TRBV5-1
CASSLGQSYEQYF,.,.,TRBV12-3/TRBV12-4
CATSRDLNSNQPQHF,.,.,TRBV15
CASSSYLSNYGYTF,.,.,TRBV7-9
CSVLSGDAGELFF,.,.,TRBV29-1
CASTRLAGGLNEQFF,.,TRBD2,TRBV6-5
CASSYSRSYEQYF,.,.,TRBV6-5
CASSSSHTGTSKYEQYF,.,TRBD2,TRBV27
CASSKEFPRGRRQPQHF,few,.,TRBV21-1
CASSFIATEAFF,.,.,TRBV12-3/TRBV12-4
CASSLRYNEQFF,.,.,TRBV3-1/TRBV3-2
CASSPPGQTYEQYF,.,TRBD1,TRBV7-9
CATSHRGPQPQHF,.,TRBD1,TRBV24-1
CASSHGRKREAFF,.,.,TRBV23-1